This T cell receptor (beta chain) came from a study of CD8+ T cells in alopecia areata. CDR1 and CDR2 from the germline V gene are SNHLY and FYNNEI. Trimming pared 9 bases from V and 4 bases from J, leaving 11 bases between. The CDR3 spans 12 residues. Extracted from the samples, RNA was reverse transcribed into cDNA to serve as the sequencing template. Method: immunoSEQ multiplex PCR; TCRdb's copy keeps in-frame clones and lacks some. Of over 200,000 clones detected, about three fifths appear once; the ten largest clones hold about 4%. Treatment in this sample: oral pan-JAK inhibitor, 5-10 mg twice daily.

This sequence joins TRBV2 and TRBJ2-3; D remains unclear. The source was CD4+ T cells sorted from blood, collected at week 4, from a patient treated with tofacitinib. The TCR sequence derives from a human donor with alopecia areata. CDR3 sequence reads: CASSSSPDTQYF. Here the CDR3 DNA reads TGTGCCAGTTCATCCTCCCCAGATACGCAGTATTTT.